One and the same sample provided the 12 T cell receptor beta chains below, sequenced in a study of shared clonotypes between healthy human individuals. Assay: immunoSEQ multiplex PCR; the TCRdb copy retains only in-frame clones and omits some. Seen here are hundreds of thousands of clones, about four fifths observed once, and the top ten hold roughly 13%. The sequencing sample was made of PBMCs. These TCRs come from a middle-aged woman in good health. Some clones in this sample may be carry-over from other donors' samples.

The chain combines TRBV27 with TRBJ1-2; 7 nucleotides align to TRBD1. V lost 5 bases, J lost 4 bases, and 10 bases stayed unmatched. CDR1 and CDR2 (germline): MNHEY, SMNVEV (reference sequence). The length of the CDR3 is 15 residues. CDR3 DNA sequence: TGTGCCAGCAGTGCCACAGGGGTTTTCCTCTATGGCTACACCTTC. Protein sequence: CASSATGVFLYGYTF.

The rearrangement joins TRBV21-1 to TRBJ2-7; the table's D gene call, TRBD2, was not cross checked with the DNA. TRBV21-1 is recorded as a pseudogene. The CDR3 spans 15 residues. The CDR3 loop is CASSGLADISYEQYF. CDR3 DNA: TGTGCCAGCAGCGGGTTAGCGGACATCTCCTACGAGCAGTACTTC.

This clone was counted once. The genes are TRBV18 and TRBJ2-1; 8 bases are shared with TRBD2. The CDR3 is 15 residues long. Per the germline V gene, CDR1 is KGHSH and CDR2 is LQKENI. V lost 3 bases to trimming and J lost 4 bases; unmatched junction nucleotides: 5. The CDR3 nucleotides are TGTGCCAGCTCACCCACTAGCGGAACTTACAATGAGCAGTTCTTC. Residues: CASSPTSGTYNEQFF.

V gene TRBV5-6 combines with J gene TRBJ2-1; 10 positions match TRBD2. Looked up from germline, CDR1 is SGHDT and CDR2 is YYEEEE. The J segment lost 8 bases and the V segment lost 5 bases, leaving 4 bases of the junction unmatched. The CDR3 has 13 amino acids. The CDR3 loop reads CASRPSGSHEQFF. DNA for the CDR3: TGTGCCAGCAGACCTAGCGGGAGTCATGAGCAGTTCTTC.

The CDR3 region has the DNA TGTGCCAGTAGTATCGCGGGACTAGCGAAGAGCTCCTACGAGCAGTACTTC. Protein: CASSIAGLAKSSYEQYF. J is TRBJ2-7 and V is TRBV19; 10 bases map to TRBD2. CDR3 length equals 17 residues. J was trimmed by 0 bases and V by 3 bases; bases with no gene match: 8. CDR1 and CDR2 (germline): LNHDA, SQIVND (reference sequence).

The chain combines TRBV11-2 with TRBJ2-5; a possible D gene is TRBD1 (6 bases). Germline V gene lookup returns CDR1 SGHAT and CDR2 FQNNGV. Between the trimmed V and J ends, which lost 0 bases and 1 base, there was a span of 9 bases. This CDR3 has 15 amino acids. The CDR3 nucleotides read TGTGCCAGCAGCTTAGACAGGGGCCCCCAAGAGACCCAGTACTTC. It translates to CASSLDRGPQETQYF.

J is TRBJ2-1 and V is TRBV7-9, with D tentatively TRBD1 (6 bases). V lost 1 base to trimming and J lost 9 bases, with 16 bases between them. The CDR3 sequence is 15 residues long. Looked up from germline, CDR1 is SEHNR and CDR2 is FQNEAQ (reference sequence). The CDR3 loop reads CASSLDREIGVEQFF. The CDR3 DNA follows: TGTGCCAGCAGCTTAGACAGGGAGATTGGGGTTGAGCAGTTCTTC.

This chain uses TRBV20-1 with TRBJ1-1, with D unclear. The ends were cut back, 0 bases at V and 8 bases at J, with 7 bases in the middle. This CDR3 contains 11 residues. Germline loops: CDR1 DFQATT, CDR2 SNEGSKA (reference sequence). The CDR3 reads CSAREGREAFF. The CDR3 DNA reads TGCAGTGCTAGAGAAGGCAGAGAAGCTTTCTTT.

This sequence joins TRBV5-6 and TRBJ2-7; D remains unclear. Per germline, CDR1 SGHDT and CDR2 YYEEEE. The CDR3 spans 15 residues. V was cut by 2 bases and J by 4 bases, with 16 bases left in between. CDR3 DNA: TGTGCCAGCAGCTTTGGGCTTGATTCTGAATACGAGCAGTACTTC. It codes for CASSFGLDSEYEQYF.

This chain uses TRBV7-2 with TRBJ2-3; 8 bases are shared with TRBD2. Looked up from germline, CDR1 is SGHTA and CDR2 is FQGNSA. With 4 bases clipped from V and 4 bases from J, the junction kept 7 bases outside the gene matches. CDR3 length: 15 residues. The CDR3 coding sequence is TGTGCCAGCAGCTACCAAGCGGGAGTGGCAGATACGCAGTATTTT. Translation gives CASSYQAGVADTQYF.

CDR3 sequence: CASSDGRDMNEQFF. CDR3 coding DNA: TGTGCCAGCAGTGACGGTAGGGATATGAATGAGCAGTTCTTC. The V and J genes are TRBV6-4 and TRBJ2-1; the D is unclear. Trimming took 2 bases from V and 7 from J, leaving 12 bases between them. The CDR3 totals 14 residues. The germline CDR1 and CDR2 sequences are MRHNA and SNTAGT.

The CDR3 DNA reads as TGTGCCAGCAGCTTTACTGACAGGCCCTACGAGCAGTACTTC. Its translation: CASSFTDRPYEQYF. The V gene is TRBV5-4, the J gene TRBJ2-7, with a weak D call TRBD1 (6 bases). Per germline, CDR1 SGHNT and CDR2 YYREEE (reference sequence). This CDR3 has 14 residues. With 2 bases removed from V and 2 bases from J, the gap between germline ends came to 11 bases.